A selection of T cell receptor beta chains follows, all from one sample in a study of T cells in Graves' hyperthyroidism and ophthalmopathy. TCRdb reprocessed the multiplex PCR reads via MiXCR and lists one record per CDR3 protein. The table has around 610,000 distinct CDR3 sequences, 14% to 15% seen once. The sequencing sample was made of blood. The receptor set was obtained from a woman between 35 and 50 years old with Graves' ophthalmopathy. CDR3s leave out the opening cysteine and the closing phenylalanine or tryptophan.

V	J	CDR3
TRBV20-1	TRBJ1-6	SARDKGSPLH
TRBV28	TRBJ1-2	ASRQVGFSNYGYT
TRBV20-1	TRBJ1-2	SASPTDNYGYT
TRBV6-1	TRBJ2-7	ASRTGTAYEQY
TRBV20-1	TRBJ2-7	SARAGVGLYEQY
TRBV15	TRBJ1-3	ATSFAGNTIY
TRBV10-3	TRBJ1-2	AISEQDYGYT
TRBV29-1	TRBJ1-2	SVGTGHDYGYT
TRBV12-3/TRBV12-4	TRBJ2-2	ASTQGLAGATGELF
TRBV6-1	TRBJ1-2	ASSVGENYGYT
TRBV15	TRBJ2-5	ATSRGDQGGLGETQY
TRBV6-5	TRBJ2-1	ASSYSVRTGNNEQF
TRBV28	TRBJ1-5	ASSPPRTGFGQPQH
TRBV4-3	TRBJ2-5	ASSQGRDRALETQY
TRBV5-1	TRBJ2-5	ASTRLGQLQETQY
TRBV12-3/TRBV12-4	TRBJ1-1	ASSLVDNTEAF
TRBV6-1	TRBJ2-7	ASRTSYGSNEQY
TRBV28	TRBJ1-2	ASRTPGATHTEKGYT
TRBV24-1	TRBJ1-1	ATAGDTNTEAF
TRBV30	TRBJ1-1	AWEAREAF
TRBV20-1	TRBJ2-2	SARPNTGGARTGELF
TRBV30	TRBJ1-2	AWKRGPGRGYT
TRBV7-2	TRBJ2-3	ASSFPGLPQTQY
TRBV10-3	TRBJ2-7	AISDGALRGQY
TRBV30	TRBJ2-7	AGDYLAGYEQY
TRBV3-1	TRBJ1-1	ASSLPTGDEAF
TRBV12-3/TRBV12-4	TRBJ1-2	ASSLGQGGYYGYT
TRBV28	TRBJ1-1	ASSLSQPTEAF
TRBV27	TRBJ2-7	ASSSPSSYEQY
TRBV11-2	TRBJ2-7	ASSLVLAGQTPWGYEQY
TRBV6-2/TRBV6-3	TRBJ1-2	ASSRTGSNYGYT
TRBV15	TRBJ2-2	ATSREGVNTGELF
TRBV27	TRBJ2-7	ASKRGGPYEQY
TRBV9	TRBJ2-2	ASQPSSGRNTGELF
TRBV12-3/TRBV12-4	TRBJ1-2	ASSEGFPYGYT
TRBV20-1	TRBJ1-1	SARDLGGWGNTEAF
TRBV10-3	TRBJ1-5	AISEGQLSNQPQH
TRBV29-1	TRBJ2-2	SVDSGTTGELF
TRBV12-3/TRBV12-4	TRBJ2-6	ASSLVGRFSPGANVLT
TRBV11-2	TRBJ1-2	ASSSEGDGYT
TRBV5-1	TRBJ2-7	ASSLETDSYEQY
TRBV27	TRBJ1-3	ASSLSRSSGNTIY
TRBV20-1	TRBJ2-4	SAREAGRGSKNIQY
TRBV27	TRBJ1-2	ASSREGTSYGYT
TRBV27	TRBJ2-6	ASSFRVTSSGANVLT
TRBV11-1	TRBJ1-2	ASSLELGRSDYGYT
TRBV7-2	TRBJ2-7	ASSRSGANYEQY
TRBV10-3	TRBJ2-7	AITSGASYEQY
TRBV12-3/TRBV12-4	TRBJ1-3	ASSLARGRTSGNTIY
TRBV6-2/TRBV6-3	TRBJ1-1	ASSYSPMEDTEAF
TRBV29-1	TRBJ2-6	SVAGAGANVLT
TRBV20-1	TRBJ1-3	SARDGGSSGNTIY
TRBV12-3/TRBV12-4	TRBJ2-2	ASTGTGAGTGELF
TRBV27	TRBJ1-2	ASSLWDRDRVNGYT
TRBV7-9	TRBJ2-7	ASSSPTGTERYEQY